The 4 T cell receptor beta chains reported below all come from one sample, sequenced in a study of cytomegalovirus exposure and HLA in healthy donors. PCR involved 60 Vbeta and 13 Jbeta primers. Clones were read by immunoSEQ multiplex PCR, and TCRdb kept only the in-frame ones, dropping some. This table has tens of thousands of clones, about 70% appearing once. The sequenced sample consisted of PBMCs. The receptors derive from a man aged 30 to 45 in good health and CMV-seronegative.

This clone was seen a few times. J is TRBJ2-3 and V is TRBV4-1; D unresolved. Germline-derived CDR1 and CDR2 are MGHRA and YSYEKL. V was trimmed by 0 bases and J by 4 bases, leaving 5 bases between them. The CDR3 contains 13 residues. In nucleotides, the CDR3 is TGCGCCAGCAGCCAAGAGGCCCCAGATACGCAGTATTTT. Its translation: CASSQEAPDTQYF.

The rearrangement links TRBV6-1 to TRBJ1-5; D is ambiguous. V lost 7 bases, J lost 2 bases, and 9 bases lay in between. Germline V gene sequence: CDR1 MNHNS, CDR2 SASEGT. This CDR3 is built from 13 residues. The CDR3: CASKEGGNQPQHF. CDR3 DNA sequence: TGTGCCAGCAAGGAGGGAGGCAATCAGCCCCAGCATTTT.

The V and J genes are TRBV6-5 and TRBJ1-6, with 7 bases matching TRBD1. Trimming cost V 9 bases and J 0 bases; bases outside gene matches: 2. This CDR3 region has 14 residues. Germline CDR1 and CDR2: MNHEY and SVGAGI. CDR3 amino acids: CASRDSSYNSPLHF. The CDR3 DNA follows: TGTGCCAGTAGGGACAGCTCCTATAATTCACCCCTCCACTTT.

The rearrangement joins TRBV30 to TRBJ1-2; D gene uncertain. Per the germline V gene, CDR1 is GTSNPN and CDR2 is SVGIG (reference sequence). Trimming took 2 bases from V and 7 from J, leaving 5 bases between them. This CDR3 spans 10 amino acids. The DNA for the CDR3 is TGTGCCTGGAGTTCCGTTGGCTACACCTTC. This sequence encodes CAWSSVGYTF.